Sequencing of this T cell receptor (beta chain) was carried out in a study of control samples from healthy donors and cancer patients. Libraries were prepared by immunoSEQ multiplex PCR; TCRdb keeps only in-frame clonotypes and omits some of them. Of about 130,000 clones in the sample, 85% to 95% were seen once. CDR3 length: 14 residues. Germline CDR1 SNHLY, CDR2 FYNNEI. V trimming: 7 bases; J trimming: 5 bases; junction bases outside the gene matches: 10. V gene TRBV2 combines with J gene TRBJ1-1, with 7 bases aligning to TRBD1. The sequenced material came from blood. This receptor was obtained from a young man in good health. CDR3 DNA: TGTGCCAGCATAAGGACAGGAGGGCTTACTGAAGCTTTCTTT. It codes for CASIRTGGLTEAFF.